The T cell receptor (beta chain) under discussion was sequenced for a study of T cells in Graves' hyperthyroidism and ophthalmopathy. Looked up from germline, CDR1 is LGHDT and CDR2 is YNNKEL (reference sequence). The ends lost 5 bases at V and 4 bases at J; junction bases unmatched: 8. The CDR3 contains 15 residues. Findings and caveats of the study: Onset of ophthalmopathy came a median around 6.2 months after the model predicted it.

As regards this clonotype: Its specificity is not known.

Regions amplified from RNA transcripts were the TCR beta CDR3 regions. When the TCR CDR3 underwent first-round RT-PCR, the HTBI primer set was used. TCRdb re-derived calls from the multiplex PCR reads in MiXCR, one entry per CDR3 protein. The sample records 600,000 to 700,000 distinct CDR3 sequences, roughly 14% being singletons. The V gene is TRBV3-1, the J gene TRBJ2-7; 10 bases line up with TRBD1. Material: blood. The clonotype originates from a woman aged 40 to 50 with Graves' ophthalmopathy. CDR3 nucleotide sequence: TGTGCCAGCAGCGAGACAGGGGGCGCGTCTTACGAGCAGTACTTC. Translated, it gives CASSETGGASYEQYF.